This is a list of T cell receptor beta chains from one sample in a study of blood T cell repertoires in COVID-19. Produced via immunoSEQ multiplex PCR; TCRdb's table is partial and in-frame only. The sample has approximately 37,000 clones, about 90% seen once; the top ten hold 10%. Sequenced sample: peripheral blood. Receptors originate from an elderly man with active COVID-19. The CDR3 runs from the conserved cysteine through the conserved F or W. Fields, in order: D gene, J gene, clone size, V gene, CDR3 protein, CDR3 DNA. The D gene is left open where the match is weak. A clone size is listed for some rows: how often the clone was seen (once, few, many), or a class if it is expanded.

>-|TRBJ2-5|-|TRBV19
CASSFPTQETQYF
TGTGCCAGTAGTTTTCCGACTCAAGAGACCCAGTACTTC
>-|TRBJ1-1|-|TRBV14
CASSLLAGSNTEAFF
TGTGCCAGCAGCCTTCTGGCAGGGTCGAACACTGAAGCTTTCTTT
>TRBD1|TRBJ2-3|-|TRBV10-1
CASSPGQPSTDTQYF
TGCGCCAGCAGCCCGGGACAGCCTAGCACAGATACGCAGTATTTT
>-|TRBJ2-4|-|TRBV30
CAWSGDPNIQYF
TGTGCCTGGAGTGGCGATCCAAACATTCAGTACTTC
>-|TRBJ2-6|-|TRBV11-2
CASSSRSISGANVLTF
TGTGCCAGCAGCTCACGGTCCATCTCTGGGGCCAACGTCCTGACTTTC
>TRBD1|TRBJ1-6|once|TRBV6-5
CASSSGTVSPLHF
TGTGCCAGCAGTTCCGGGACAGTTTCACCCCTCCACTTT
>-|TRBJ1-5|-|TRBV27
CASSLTSAWGNQPQHF
TGTGCCAGCAGTCTGACTTCGGCGTGGGGCAATCAGCCCCAGCATTTT
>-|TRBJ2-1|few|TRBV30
CAWSVPGREQFF
TGTGCCTGGAGTGTACCGGGTCGAGAGCAGTTCTTC
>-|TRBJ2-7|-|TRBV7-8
CASSRVQSYEQYF
TGTGCCAGCAGCCGCGTTCAGTCCTACGAGCAGTACTTC
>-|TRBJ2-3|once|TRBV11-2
CASSLVSGVADTQYF
TGTGCCAGCAGCTTAGTCTCGGGAGTCGCAGATACGCAGTATTTT
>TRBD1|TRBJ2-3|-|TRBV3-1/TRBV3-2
CASIQFGQAMGDTQYF
TGTGCCAGCATCCAATTCGGACAGGCTATGGGAGATACGCAGTATTTT
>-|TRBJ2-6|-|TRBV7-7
CASGGTVSGANVLTF
TGTGCCAGCGGCGGGACAGTGTCTGGGGCCAACGTCCTGACTTTC
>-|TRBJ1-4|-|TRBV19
CASSSGGPRGRKLFF
TGTGCCAGTAGTTCGGGGGGACCACGGGGGAGAAAACTGTTTTTT
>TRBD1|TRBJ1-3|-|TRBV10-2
CASSESGQGNTIYF
TGCGCCAGCAGTGAGTCGGGACAGGGGAACACCATATATTTT
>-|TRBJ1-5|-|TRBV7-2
CASSPQIHSNQPQHF
TGTGCCAGCAGCCCTCAGATCCATAGCAATCAGCCCCAGCATTTT
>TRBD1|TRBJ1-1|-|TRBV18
CASSPGTGNTEAFF
TGTGCCAGCTCACCAGGGACAGGGAACACTGAAGCTTTCTTT
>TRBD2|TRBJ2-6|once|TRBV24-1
CATSLGGAGANVLTF
TGTGCCACCAGCTTGGGGGGGGCTGGGGCCAACGTCCTGACTTTC
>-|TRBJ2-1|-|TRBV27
CASSLWQQHNEQFF
TGTGCCAGCAGTTTATGGCAACAGCACAATGAGCAGTTCTTC
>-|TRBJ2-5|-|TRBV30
CALAEGLQETQYF
TGTGCCTTGGCGGAGGGCCTACAAGAGACCCAGTACTTC
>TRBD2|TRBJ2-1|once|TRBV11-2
CASSLTGGRNEQFF
TGTGCCAGCAGCTTAACGGGAGGGCGCAATGAGCAGTTCTTC
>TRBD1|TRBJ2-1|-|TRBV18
CASSPGQGFYNEQFF
TGTGCCAGCTCACCAGGACAGGGGTTCTACAATGAGCAGTTCTTC
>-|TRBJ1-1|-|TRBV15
CATSRDREGVNTEAFF
TGTGCCACCAGCAGAGATCGCGAGGGCGTAAACACTGAAGCTTTCTTT
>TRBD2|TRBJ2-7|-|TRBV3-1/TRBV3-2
CASSQTSGGYYEQYF
TGTGCCAGCAGCCAAACGAGCGGGGGTTACTACGAGCAGTACTTC
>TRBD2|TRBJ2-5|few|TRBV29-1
CSALLAGQETQYF
TGCAGCGCGTTGCTAGCGGGACAAGAGACCCAGTACTTC
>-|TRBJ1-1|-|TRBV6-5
CASSPRTFKNTEAFF
TGTGCCAGCAGTCCCAGGACATTTAAAAACACTGAAGCTTTCTTT
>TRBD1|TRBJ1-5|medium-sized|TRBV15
CATSGGFSNQPQHF
TGTGCCACATCAGGGGGATTTAGCAATCAGCCCCAGCATTTT
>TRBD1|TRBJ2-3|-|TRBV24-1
CATSDGTAGTDTQYF
TGTGCCACCAGTGATGGGACAGCGGGCACAGATACGCAGTATTTT
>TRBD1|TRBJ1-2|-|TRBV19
CASSIGPGQGASNYGYTF
TGTGCCAGTAGTATAGGCCCCGGACAGGGGGCTTCTAACTATGGCTACACCTTC
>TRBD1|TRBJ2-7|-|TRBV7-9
CASSWPGQGAPEQYF
TGTGCCAGCAGCTGGCCGGGACAGGGGGCGCCCGAGCAGTACTTC
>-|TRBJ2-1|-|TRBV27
CASRRRGTYNEQFF
TGTGCCAGCAGGAGACGGGGGACCTACAATGAGCAGTTCTTC
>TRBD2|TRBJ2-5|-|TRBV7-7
CASSGGGSQETQYF
TGTGCCAGCAGCGGGGGGGGGTCACAAGAGACCCAGTACTTC
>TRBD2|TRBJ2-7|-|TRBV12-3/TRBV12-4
CASSLAGGAKQYF
TGTGCCAGCAGTTTAGCGGGAGGGGCAAAGCAGTACTTC
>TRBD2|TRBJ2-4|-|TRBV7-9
CASSQGLAGVKNIQYF
TGTGCCAGCAGCCAGGGACTAGCGGGAGTCAAAAACATTCAGTACTTC
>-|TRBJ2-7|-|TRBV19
CASSILGRDGSYEQYF
TGTGCCAGTAGTATATTAGGGCGGGACGGCTCCTACGAGCAGTACTTC
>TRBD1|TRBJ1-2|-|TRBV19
CASSRDRTNYGYTF
TGTGCCAGTAGTCGGGACAGGACTAACTATGGCTACACCTTC
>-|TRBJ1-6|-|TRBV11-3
CASSLDSNSPLHF
TGTGCCAGCAGCCTCGACAGTAATTCACCCCTCCACTTT
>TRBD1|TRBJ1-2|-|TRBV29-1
CSVRGGTGSILYTF
TGCAGCGTCCGGGGGGGGACAGGGTCTATACTGTACACCTTC
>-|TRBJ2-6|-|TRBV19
CASSIAASVLSGANVLTF
TGTGCCAGTAGTATAGCGGCTAGCGTTCTCTCTGGGGCCAACGTCCTGACTTTC
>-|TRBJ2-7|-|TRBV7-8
CASSFGTTTYEQYF
TGTGCCAGCAGCTTTGGGACAACTACCTACGAGCAGTACTTC
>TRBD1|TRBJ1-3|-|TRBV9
CASSLQQGAAGNTIYF
TGTGCCAGCAGCCTCCAACAGGGGGCGGCTGGAAACACCATATATTTT
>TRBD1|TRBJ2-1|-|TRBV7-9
CASREETGTGIYNEQFF
TGTGCCAGCAGAGAGGAAACCGGGACAGGGATCTACAATGAGCAGTTCTTC
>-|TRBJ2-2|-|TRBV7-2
CASSHRTQNTGELFF
TGTGCCAGCAGTCACCGGACACAGAACACCGGGGAGCTGTTTTTT
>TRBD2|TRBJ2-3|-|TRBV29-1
CSVGASGKNTQYF
TGCAGCGTTGGGGCAAGCGGGAAAAATACGCAGTATTTT
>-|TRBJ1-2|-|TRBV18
CASSPQGYGYTF
TGTGCCAGCTCACCCCAGGGCTATGGCTACACCTTC
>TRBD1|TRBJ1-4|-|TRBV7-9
CASSTGQGTNEKLFF
TGTGCCAGCAGCACGGGACAGGGAACTAATGAAAAACTGTTTTTT
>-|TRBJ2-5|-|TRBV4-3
CASSQDRASWETQYF
TGCGCCAGCAGCCAAGATCGAGCTAGTTGGGAGACCCAGTACTTC
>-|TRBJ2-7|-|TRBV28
CASSSLVRAGNEQYF
TGTGCCAGCAGTTCCCTGGTGAGGGCCGGGAACGAGCAGTACTTC
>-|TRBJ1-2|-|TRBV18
CASSAPMAGHGGYTF
TGTGCCAGCTCCGCTCCAATGGCGGGGCACGGTGGCTACACCTTC
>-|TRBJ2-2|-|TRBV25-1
CASSTFSGNTGELFF
TGTGCCAGCAGTACCTTTAGCGGTAACACCGGGGAGCTGTTTTTT
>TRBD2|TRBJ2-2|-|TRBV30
CAWGRGEGRGTGELFF
TGTGCCTGGGGCCGTGGGGAGGGGAGGGGCACCGGGGAGCTGTTTTTT
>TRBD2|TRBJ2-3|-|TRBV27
CASRGLAGGPRADTQYF
TGTGCCAGCAGGGGACTAGCGGGAGGGCCTAGGGCAGATACGCAGTATTTT
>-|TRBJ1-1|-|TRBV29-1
CSVSRGANTEAFF
TGCAGCGTTAGCCGCGGGGCGAACACTGAAGCTTTCTTT
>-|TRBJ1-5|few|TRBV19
CASSIGGGTSYSNQPQHF
TGTGCCAGTAGTATAGGAGGAGGGACTAGTTATAGCAATCAGCCCCAGCATTTT
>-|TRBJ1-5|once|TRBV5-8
CATAVLNQPQHF
TGTGCCACGGCGGTTTTAAATCAGCCCCAGCATTTT
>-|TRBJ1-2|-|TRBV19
CASSMFGGNYGYTF
TGTGCCAGTAGTATGTTTGGCGGCAACTATGGCTACACCTTC